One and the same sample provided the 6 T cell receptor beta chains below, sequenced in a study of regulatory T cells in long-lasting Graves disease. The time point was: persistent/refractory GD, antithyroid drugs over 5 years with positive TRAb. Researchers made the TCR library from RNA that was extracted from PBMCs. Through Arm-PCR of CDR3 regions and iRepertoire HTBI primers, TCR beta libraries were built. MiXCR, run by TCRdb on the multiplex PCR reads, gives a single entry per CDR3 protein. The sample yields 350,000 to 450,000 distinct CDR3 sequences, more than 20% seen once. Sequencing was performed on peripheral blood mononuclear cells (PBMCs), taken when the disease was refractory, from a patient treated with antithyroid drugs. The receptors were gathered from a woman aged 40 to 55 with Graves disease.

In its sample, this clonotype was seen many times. The CDR3 reads CASRIGNQPQHF. DNA for the CDR3: TGTGCCAGCAGGATAGGCAATCAGCCCCAGCATTTT. The genes are TRBV28 and TRBJ1-5, with D unclear. The CDR3 length is 12 residues. Trimming removed 6 bases at V and 2 bases at J, with 5 bases between. Germline CDR1 and CDR2: MDHEN and SYDVKM. Full variable domain (rest looked up from reference TRBV28 and TRBJ1-5): DVKVTQSSRYLVKRTGEKVFLECVQDMDHENMFWYRQDPGLGLRLIYFSYDVKMKEKGDIPEGYSVSREKKERFSLILESASTNQTSMYLCASRIGNQPQHFGDGTRLSIL.

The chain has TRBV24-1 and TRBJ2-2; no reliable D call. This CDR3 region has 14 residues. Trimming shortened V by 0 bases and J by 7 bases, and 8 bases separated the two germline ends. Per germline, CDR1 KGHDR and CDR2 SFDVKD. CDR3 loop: CATSDLNKVGELFF. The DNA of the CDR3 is TGTGCCACCAGTGATTTGAACAAGGTCGGGGAGCTGTTTTTT.

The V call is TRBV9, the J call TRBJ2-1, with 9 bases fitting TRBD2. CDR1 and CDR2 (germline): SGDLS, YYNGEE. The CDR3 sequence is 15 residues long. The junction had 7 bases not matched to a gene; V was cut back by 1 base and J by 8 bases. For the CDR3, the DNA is TGTGCCAGCAGCGTACGGGCTAGCGGGGAGCATGAGCAGTTCTTC. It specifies CASSVRASGEHEQFF.

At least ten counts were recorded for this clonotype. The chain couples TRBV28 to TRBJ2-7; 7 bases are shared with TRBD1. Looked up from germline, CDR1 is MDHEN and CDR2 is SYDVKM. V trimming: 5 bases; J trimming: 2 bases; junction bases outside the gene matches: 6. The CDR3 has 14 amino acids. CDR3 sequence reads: CASSIQGITYEQYF. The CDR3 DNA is TGTGCCAGCAGTATACAGGGGATAACCTACGAGCAGTACTTC.

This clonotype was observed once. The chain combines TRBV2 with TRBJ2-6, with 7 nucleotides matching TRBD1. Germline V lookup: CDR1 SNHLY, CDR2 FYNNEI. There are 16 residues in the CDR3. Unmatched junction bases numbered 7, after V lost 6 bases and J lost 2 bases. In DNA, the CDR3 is TGTGCCAGCAGCGACGACAGGGCCCCTGGGGCCAACGTCCTGACTTTC. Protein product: CASSDDRAPGANVLTF.

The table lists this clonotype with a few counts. CDR3 sequence reads: CASSPSGGWGLQPEAFF. In nucleotides, the CDR3 is TGTGCCAGCAGCCCCTCTGGGGGGTGGGGCCTGCAACCTGAAGCTTTCTTT. The rearrangement uses TRBV7-3 and TRBJ1-1, with D maybe TRBD1 (5 bases). This CDR3 region has 17 residues. Germline lookup yields CDR1 SGHTA and CDR2 FQGTGA. Trimming pared 5 bases from V and 6 bases from J, leaving 25 bases between.